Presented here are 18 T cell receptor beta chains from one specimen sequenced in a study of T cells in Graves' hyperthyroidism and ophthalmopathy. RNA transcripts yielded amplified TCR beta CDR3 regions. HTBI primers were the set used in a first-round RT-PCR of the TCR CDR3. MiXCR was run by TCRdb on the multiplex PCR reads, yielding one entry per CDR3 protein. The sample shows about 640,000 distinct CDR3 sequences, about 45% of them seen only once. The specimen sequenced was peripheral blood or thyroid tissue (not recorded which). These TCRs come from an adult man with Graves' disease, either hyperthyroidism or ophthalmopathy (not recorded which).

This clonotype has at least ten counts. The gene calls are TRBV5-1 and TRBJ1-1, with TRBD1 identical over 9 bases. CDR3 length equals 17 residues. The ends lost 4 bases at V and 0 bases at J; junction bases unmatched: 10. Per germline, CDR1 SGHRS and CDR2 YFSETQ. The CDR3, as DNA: TGCGCCAGCAGCCAGACCGGGACAGGGAGAATGAACACTGAAGCTTTCTTT. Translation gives CASSQTGTGRMNTEAFF. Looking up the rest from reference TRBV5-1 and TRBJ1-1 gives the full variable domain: KAGVTQTPRYLIKTRGQQVTLSCSPISGHRSVSWYQQTPGQGLQFLFEYFSETQRNKGNFPGRFSGRQFSNSRSEMNVSTLELGDSALYLCASSQTGTGRMNTEAFFGQGTRLTVV.

Here the CDR3 DNA reads TGTGCCAGCAGCCCTATGCGGTCCTCCTACGAGCAGTACTTC. Residues: CASSPMRSSYEQYF. The chain employs TRBV3-1 and TRBJ2-7; no definite D call. Germline CDR1 is LGHDT and CDR2 is YNNKEL (reference sequence). The CDR3 has 14 amino acids. The ends were cut back, 4 bases at V and 0 bases at J, with 10 bases in the middle.

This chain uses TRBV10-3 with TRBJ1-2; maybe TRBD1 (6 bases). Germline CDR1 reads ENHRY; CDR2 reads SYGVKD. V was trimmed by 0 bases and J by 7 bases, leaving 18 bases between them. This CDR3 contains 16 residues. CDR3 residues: CAISESGGRDQFGYTF. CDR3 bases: TGTGCCATCAGTGAGTCCGGGGGCAGGGATCAATTTGGCTACACCTTC.

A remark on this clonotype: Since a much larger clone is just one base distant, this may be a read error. The CDR3 DNA is TGCAGCGTTCAGTCAGGACAGTCCCGGGAAAAACTGTTTTTT. Its protein is CSVQSGQSREKLFF. V and J are TRBV29-1 and TRBJ1-4, with a possible D match to TRBD1 (6 bases). Trimming removed 5 bases from V and 8 bases from J, with 18 bases in between. The CDR3 extends over 14 amino acids. Germline V CDR1 and CDR2: SQVTM, ANQGSEA.

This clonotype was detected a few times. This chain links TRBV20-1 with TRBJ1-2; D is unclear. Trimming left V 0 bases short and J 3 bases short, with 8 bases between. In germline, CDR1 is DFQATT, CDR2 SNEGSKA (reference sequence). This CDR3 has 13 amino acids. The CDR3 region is CSARESGDYGYTF. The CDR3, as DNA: TGCAGTGCTAGAGAGTCAGGTGACTATGGCTACACCTTC.

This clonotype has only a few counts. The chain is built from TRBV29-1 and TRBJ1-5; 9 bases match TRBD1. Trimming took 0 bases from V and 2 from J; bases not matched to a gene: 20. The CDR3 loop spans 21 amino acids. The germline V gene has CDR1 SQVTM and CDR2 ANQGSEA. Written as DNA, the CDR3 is TGCAGCGTTGAAGATCGGTCCCAATACAAGGACAGGGGTAGTGGCAATCAGCCCCAGCATTTT. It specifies CSVEDRSQYKDRGSGNQPQHF.

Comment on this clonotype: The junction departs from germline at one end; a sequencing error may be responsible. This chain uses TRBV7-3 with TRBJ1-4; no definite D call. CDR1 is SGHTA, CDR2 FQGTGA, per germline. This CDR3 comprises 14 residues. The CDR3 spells CASSQLSMGEKLFF. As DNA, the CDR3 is TGCGCCAGCAGCCAACTATCAATGGGAGAAAAACTGTTTTTT.

The CDR3 DNA follows: TGTGCCAGCAGCACAAACAGGGGGCCAGGTGCGAACACCGGGGAGCTGTTTTTT. Encoded protein: CASSTNRGPGANTGELFF. The chain carries TRBV2 and TRBJ2-2; TRBD1 matches at 9 bases. Germline assignment: CDR1 SNHLY and CDR2 FYNNEI. The CDR3 has 18 amino acids. J lost 0 bases, V lost 6 bases, and 11 bases had no gene match.

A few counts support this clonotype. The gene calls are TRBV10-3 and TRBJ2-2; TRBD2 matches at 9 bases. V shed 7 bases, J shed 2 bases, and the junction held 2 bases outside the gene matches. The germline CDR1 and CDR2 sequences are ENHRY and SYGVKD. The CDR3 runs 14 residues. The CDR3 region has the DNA TGTGCCATCAAACTAGCGGGTAACACCGGGGAGCTGTTTTTT. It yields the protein CAIKLAGNTGELFF.

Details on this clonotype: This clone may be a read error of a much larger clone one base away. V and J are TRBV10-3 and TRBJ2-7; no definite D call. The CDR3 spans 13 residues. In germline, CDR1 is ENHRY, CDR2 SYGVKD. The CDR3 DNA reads TGTGCCACCAGTGAGAACAGAGCCTACGAGCAGTACTTC. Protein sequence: CATSENRAYEQYF.

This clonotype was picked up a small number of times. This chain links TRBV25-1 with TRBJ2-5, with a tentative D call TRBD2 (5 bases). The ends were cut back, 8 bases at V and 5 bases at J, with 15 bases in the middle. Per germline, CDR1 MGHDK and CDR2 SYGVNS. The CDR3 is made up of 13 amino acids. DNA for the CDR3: TGTGCCAGCGGACGGACGTCGGGGGAGACCCAGTACTTC. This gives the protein CASGRTSGETQYF.

In DNA form, the CDR3 reads TGTGCCAGCAGCCCGACGGGGGGCCACACCTACGAGCAGTACTTC. It encodes CASSPTGGHTYEQYF. The rearrangement uses TRBV7-2 and TRBJ2-7; D might be TRBD2 (7 bases). V lost 5 bases and J 2 bases, leaving 16 bases between the germline ends. CDR1 is SGHTA and CDR2 is FQGNSA in the germline V gene. CDR3 size: 15 residues.

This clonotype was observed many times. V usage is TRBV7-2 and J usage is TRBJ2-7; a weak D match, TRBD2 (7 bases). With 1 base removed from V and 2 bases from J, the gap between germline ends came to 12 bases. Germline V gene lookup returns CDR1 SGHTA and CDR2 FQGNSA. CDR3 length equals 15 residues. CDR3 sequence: CASSLGRGPTYEQYF. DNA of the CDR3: TGTGCCAGCAGCTTAGGGCGGGGGCCTACCTACGAGCAGTACTTC.

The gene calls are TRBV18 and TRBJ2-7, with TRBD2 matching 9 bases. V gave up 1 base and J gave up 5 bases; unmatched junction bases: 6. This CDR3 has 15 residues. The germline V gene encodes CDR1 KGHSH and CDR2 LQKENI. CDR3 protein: CASSPLAGGQDEQYF. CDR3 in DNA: TGTGCCAGCTCACCACTGGCGGGAGGGCAGGACGAGCAGTACTTC.

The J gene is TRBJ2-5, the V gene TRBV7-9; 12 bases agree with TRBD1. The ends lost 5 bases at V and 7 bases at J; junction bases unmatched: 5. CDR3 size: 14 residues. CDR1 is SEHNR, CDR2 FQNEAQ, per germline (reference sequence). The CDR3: CASSNRDRGRTQYF. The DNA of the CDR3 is TGTGCCAGCAGCAACAGGGACAGGGGGCGGACCCAGTACTTC.

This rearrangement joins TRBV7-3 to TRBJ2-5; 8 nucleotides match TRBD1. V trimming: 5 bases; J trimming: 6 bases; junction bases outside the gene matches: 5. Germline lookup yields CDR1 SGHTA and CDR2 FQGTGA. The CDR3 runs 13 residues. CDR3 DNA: TGTGCCAGCAGCACACAGGGGGGTCAGACCCAGTACTTC. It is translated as CASSTQGGQTQYF.

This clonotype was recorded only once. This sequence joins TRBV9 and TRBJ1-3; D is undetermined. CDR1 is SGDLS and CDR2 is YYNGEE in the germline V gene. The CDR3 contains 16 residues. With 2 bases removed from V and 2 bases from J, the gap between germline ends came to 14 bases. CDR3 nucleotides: TGTGCCAGCAGCGTCGGCAGTTCTCTGACTGGAAACACCATATATTTT. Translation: CASSVGSSLTGNTIYF. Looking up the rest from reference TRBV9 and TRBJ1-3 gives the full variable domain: DSGVTQTPKHLITATGQRVTLRCSPRSGDLSVYWYQQSLDQGLQFLIQYYNGEERAKGNILERFSAQQFPDLHSELNLSSLELGDSALYFCASSVGSSLTGNTIYFGEGSWLTVV.

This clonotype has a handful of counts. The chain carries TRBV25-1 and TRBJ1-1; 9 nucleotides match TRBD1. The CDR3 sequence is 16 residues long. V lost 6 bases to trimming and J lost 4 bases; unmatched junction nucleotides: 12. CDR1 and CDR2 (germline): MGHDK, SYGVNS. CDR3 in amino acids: CASSWPMGQGGTEAFF. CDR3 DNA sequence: TGTGCCAGCAGCTGGCCTATGGGACAGGGTGGCACTGAAGCTTTCTTT.